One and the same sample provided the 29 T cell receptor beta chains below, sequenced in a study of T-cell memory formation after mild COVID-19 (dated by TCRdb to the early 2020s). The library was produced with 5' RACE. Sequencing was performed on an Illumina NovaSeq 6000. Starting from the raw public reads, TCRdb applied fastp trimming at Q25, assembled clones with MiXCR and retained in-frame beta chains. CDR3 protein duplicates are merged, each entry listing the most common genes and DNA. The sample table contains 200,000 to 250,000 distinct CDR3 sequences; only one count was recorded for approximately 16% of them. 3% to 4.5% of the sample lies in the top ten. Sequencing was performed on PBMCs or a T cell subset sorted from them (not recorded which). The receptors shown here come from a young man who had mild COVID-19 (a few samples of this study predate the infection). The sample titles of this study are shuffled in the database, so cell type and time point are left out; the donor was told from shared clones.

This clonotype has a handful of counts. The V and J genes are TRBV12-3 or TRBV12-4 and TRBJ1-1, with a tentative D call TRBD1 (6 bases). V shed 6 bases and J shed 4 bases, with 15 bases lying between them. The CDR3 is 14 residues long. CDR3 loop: CASRAGQSGTEAFF. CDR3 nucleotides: TGTGCCAGCAGGGCCGGACAGTCAGGCACTGAAGCTTTCTTT.

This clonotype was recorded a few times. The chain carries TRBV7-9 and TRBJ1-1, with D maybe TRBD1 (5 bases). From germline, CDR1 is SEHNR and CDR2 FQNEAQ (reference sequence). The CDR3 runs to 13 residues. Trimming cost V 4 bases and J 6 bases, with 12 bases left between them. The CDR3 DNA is TGTGCCAGCAGCTATGGGGCGATGGCTGAAGCTTTCTTT. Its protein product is CASSYGAMAEAFF.

CDR3 amino acids: CASSLAGTSQETQYF. CDR3 nucleotide sequence: TGCGCCAGCAGCTTGGCGGGGACGTCCCAAGAGACCCAGTACTTC. The chain is built from TRBV5-1 and TRBJ2-5; the D gene could be TRBD1 or TRBD2 (5 bases each). The CDR3 spans 15 residues. V lost 0 bases, J lost 1 base, and 10 bases lay in between. Germline loops: CDR1 SGHRS, CDR2 YFSETQ.

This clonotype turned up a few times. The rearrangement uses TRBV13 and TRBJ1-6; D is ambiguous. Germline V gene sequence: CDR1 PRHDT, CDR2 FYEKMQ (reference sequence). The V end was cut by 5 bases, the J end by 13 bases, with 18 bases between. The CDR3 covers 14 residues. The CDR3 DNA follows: TGTGCCAGCAGCGTCGGACTCGCCCGCCGGCCCCTCCACTTT. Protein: CASSVGLARRPLHF. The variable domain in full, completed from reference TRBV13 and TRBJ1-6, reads AAGVIQSPRHLIKEKRETATLKCYPIPRHDTVYWYQQGPGQDPQFLISFYEKMQSDKGSIPDRFSAQQFSDYHSELNMSSLELGDSALYFCASSVGLARRPLHFGNGTRLTVT.

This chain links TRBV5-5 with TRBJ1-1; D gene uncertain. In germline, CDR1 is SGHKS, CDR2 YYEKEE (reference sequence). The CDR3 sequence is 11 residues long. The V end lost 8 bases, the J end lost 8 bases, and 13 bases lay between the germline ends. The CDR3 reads CASVGQLEAFF. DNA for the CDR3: TGTGCCAGTGTCGGGCAATTAGAAGCTTTCTTT.

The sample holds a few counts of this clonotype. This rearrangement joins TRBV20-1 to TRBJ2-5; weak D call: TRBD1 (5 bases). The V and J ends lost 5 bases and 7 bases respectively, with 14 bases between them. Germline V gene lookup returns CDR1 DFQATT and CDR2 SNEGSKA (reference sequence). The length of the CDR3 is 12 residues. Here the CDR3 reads CSAAQAAGTQYF. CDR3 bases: TGCAGTGCTGCACAGGCCGCAGGGACCCAGTACTTC.

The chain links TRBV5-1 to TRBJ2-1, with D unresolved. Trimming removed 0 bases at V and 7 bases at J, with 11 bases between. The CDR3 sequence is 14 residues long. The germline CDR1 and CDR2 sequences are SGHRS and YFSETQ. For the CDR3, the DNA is TGCGCCAGCAGCTTGGACAGCCCTGGGAATGAGCAGTTCTTC. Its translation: CASSLDSPGNEQFF. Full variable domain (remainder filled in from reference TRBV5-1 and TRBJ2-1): KAGVTQTPRYLIKTRGQQVTLSCSPISGHRSVSWYQQTPGQGLQFLFEYFSETQRNKGNFPGRFSGRQFSNSRSEMNVSTLELGDSALYLCASSLDSPGNEQFFGPGTRLTVL.

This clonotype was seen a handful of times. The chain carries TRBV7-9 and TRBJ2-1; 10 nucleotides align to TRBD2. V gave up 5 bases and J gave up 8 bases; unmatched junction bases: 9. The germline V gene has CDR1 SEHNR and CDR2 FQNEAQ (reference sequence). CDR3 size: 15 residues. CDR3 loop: CASSKSGGAGDEQFF. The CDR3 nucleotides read TGTGCCAGCAGCAAGAGCGGGGGGGCCGGCGATGAGCAGTTCTTC.

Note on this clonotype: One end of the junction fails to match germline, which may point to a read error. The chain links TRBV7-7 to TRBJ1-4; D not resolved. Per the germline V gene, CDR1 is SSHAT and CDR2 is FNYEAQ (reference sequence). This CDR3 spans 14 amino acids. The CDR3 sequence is CASSPLLPNEKLFF. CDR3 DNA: TGTGCTAGCAGCCCGCTCTTGCCTAATGAAAAACTGTTTTTT.

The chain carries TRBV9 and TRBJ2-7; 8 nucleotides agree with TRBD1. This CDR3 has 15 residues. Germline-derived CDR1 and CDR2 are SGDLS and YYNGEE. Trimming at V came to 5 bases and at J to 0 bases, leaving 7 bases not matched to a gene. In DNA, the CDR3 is TGTGCCAGCAGGTCCGGGACAGGCCGCTCCTACGAGCAGTACGTC. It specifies CASRSGTGRSYEQYV.

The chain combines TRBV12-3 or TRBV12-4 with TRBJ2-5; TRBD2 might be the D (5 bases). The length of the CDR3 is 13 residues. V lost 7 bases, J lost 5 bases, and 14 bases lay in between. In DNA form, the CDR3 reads TGTGCCAGCACCTTGTTCCGAGGGGAGACCCAGTACTTC. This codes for CASTLFRGETQYF.

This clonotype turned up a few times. In nucleotides, the CDR3 is TGTGCCAGCAGTTACCGTCCGGATACCTACGAGCAGTACTTC. Translation: CASSYRPDTYEQYF. The chain combines TRBV6-2 or TRBV6-3 with TRBJ2-7; D is undetermined. The CDR3 loop spans 14 amino acids. The germline gives CDR1 MNHEY, CDR2 SVGEGT. V dropped 2 bases and J dropped 2 bases, with 10 bases sitting between them.

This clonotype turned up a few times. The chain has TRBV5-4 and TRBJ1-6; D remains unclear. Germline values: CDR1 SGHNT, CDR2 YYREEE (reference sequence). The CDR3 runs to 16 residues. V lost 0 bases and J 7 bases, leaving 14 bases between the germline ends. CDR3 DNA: TGTGCCAGCAGCTTGGAAAAGGGTATTCGAAATTCACCCCTCCACTTT. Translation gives CASSLEKGIRNSPLHF.

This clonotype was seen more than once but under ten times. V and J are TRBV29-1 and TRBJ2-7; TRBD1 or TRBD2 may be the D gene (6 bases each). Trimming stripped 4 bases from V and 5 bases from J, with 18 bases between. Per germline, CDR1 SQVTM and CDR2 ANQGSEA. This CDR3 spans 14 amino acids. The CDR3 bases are TGCAGCGTTGGAGGGGGGTCAGGGGCGGACGAGCAGTACGTC. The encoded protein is CSVGGGSGADEQYV.

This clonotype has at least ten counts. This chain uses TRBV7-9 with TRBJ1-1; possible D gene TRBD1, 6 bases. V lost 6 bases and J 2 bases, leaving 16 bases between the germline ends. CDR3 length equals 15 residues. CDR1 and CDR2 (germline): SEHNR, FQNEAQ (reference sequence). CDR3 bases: TGTGCCAGCAGTCAATGGACAGCGGGAAACACTGAAGCTTTCTTT. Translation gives CASSQWTAGNTEAFF. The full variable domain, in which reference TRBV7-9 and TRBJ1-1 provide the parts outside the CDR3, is DTGVSQNPRHKITKRGQNVTFRCDPISEHNRLYWYRQTLGQGPEFLTYFQNEAQLEKSRLLSDRFSAERPKGSFSTLEIQRTEQGDSAMYLCASSQWTAGNTEAFFGQGTRLTVV.

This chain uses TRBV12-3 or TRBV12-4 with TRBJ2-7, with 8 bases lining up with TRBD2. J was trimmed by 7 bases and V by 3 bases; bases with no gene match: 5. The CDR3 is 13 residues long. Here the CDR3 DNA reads TGTGCCAGCAGTTTCGGGGGGGCTCGAGAGCAGTACGTC. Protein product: CASSFGGAREQYV.

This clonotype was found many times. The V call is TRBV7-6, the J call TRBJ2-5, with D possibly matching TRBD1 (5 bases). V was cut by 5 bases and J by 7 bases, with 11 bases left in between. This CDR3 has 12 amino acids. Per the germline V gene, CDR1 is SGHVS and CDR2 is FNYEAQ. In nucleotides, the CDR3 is TGTGCCAGCAGCCCTAGGCAGGGGACCCAGTACTTC. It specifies CASSPRQGTQYF.

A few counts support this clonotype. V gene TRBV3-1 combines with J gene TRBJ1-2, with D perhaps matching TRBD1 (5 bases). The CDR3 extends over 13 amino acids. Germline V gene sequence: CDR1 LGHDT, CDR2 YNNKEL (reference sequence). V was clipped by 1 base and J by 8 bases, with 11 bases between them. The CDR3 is CASSQARGDGYTF. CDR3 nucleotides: TGTGCCAGCAGCCAAGCCAGAGGGGACGGCTACACCTTC.

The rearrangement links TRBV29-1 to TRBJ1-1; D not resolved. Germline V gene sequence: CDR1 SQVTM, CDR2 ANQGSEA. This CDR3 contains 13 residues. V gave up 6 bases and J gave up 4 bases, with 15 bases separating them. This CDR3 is CSVPVKLVTEAFF. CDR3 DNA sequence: TGCAGCGTCCCCGTGAAGCTGGTCACTGAAGCTTTCTTT.

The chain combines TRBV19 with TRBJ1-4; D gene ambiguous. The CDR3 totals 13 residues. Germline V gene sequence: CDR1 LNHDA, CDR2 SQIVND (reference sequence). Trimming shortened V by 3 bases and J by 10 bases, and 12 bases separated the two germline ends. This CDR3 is CASSIIDARKLFF. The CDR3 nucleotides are TGTGCCAGTAGTATTATAGACGCGCGAAAACTGTTTTTT.

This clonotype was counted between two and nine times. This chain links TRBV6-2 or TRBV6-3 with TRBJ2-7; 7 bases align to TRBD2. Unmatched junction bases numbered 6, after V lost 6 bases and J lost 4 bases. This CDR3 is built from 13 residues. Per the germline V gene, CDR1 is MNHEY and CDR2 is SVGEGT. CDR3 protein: CASSRPGGYEQYV. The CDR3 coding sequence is TGTGCCAGCAGCCGCCCGGGAGGATACGAGCAGTACGTC.

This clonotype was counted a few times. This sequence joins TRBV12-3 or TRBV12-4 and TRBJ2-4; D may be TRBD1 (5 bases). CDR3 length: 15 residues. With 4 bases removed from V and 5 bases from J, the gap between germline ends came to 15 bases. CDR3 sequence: CASSYNGARENIQYF. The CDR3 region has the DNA TGTGCCAGCAGTTATAATGGGGCCCGGGAAAACATTCAGTACTTC.

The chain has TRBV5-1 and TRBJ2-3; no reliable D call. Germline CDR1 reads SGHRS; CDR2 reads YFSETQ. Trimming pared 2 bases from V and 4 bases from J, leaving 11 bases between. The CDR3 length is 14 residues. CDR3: CASSLSGLADTQYF. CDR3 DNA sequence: TGCGCCAGCAGCTTATCCGGTTTGGCAGATACGCAGTATTTT.

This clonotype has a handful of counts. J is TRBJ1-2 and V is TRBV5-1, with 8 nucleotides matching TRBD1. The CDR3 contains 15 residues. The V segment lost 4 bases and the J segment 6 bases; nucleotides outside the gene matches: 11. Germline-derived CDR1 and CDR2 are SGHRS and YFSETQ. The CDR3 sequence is CASSGTPGGEDGYTF. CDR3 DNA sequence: TGCGCCAGCAGCGGAACTCCAGGGGGCGAGGATGGCTACACCTTC.

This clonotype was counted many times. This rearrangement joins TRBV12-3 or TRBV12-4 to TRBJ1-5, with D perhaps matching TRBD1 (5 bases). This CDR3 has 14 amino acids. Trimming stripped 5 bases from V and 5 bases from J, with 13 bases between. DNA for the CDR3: TGTGCCAGCAGTCCGATTGACAGAGATCAGCCCCAGCATTTT. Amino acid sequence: CASSPIDRDQPQHF.

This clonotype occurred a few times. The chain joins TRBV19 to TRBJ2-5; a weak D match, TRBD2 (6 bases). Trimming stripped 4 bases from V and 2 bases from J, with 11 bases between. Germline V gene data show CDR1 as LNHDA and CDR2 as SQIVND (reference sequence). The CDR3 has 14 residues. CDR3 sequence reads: CASSSRREQETQYF. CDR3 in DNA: TGTGCCAGTAGTAGCCGCCGGGAGCAAGAGACCCAGTACTTC.

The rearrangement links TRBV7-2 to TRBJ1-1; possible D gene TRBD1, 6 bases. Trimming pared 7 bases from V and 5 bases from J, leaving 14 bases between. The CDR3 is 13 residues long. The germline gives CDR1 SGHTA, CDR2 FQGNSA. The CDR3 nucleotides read TGTGCCAGCAAGGACGGACAGACAACTGAAGCTTTCTTT. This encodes CASKDGQTTEAFF.

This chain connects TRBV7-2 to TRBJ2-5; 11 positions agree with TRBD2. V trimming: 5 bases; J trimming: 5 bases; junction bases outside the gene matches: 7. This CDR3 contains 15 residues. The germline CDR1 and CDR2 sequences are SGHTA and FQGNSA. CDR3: CASSMPTSGAETQYF. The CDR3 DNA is TGTGCCAGCAGCATGCCGACTAGCGGGGCTGAGACCCAGTACTTC.

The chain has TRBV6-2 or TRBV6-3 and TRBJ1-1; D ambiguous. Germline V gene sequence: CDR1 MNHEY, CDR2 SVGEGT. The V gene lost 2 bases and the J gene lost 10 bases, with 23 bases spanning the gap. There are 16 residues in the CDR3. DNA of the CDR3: TGTGCCAGCAGTTACAACCGGGAGGCCCTACGGATAGTAGCTTTCTTT. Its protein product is CASSYNREALRIVAFF.